This paragraph reports one TCR beta chain. Trimming at V came to 2 bases and at J to 0 bases, leaving 3 bases not matched to a gene. Germline V gene data show CDR1 as SGHDT and CDR2 as YYEEEE. The CDR3 contains 16 residues. Sequenced by immunoSEQ multiplex PCR; TCRdb stores in-frame clones only, minus some. Here the sample spans over 70,000 clones, approximately 92% being singletons. These data belong to a study of T cell changes during pregnancy in multiple sclerosis. The rearrangement joins TRBV5-6 to TRBJ2-2; 8 bases line up with TRBD1. Here the sequenced sample was peripheral blood, taken in the first trimester of pregnancy. This receptor was obtained from a female donor with multiple sclerosis, enrolled in a pregnancy study. CDR3 protein: CASSLGQGTNTGELFF. For the CDR3, the DNA is TGTGCCAGCAGCTTAGGACAGGGTACGAACACCGGGGAGCTGTTTTTT.